There are many counts of the clone carrying this T cell receptor beta chain. This CDR3 is 15 amino acids long. Germline V gene lookup returns CDR1 MNHEY and CDR2 SMNVEV (reference sequence). Trimming took 5 bases from V and 4 from J; bases not matched to a gene: 6. The data were obtained in a study of CD8 T cells in ankylosing spondylitis. TCRdb recomputed calls from the 5' RACE reads with MiXCR, one row per CDR3 protein. This sample carries some 240,000 distinct CDR3 sequences, around 7.8% of them seen once, and the ten largest clones take approximately 6.2%. The rearrangement links TRBV27 to TRBJ2-2; 8 bases agree with TRBD2. The source material was blood, either unsorted or a sorted T cell fraction (not recorded which). This clonotype originated in a male donor with ankylosing spondylitis or in good health (not recorded which). CDR3 DNA sequence: TGTGCCAGCAGTCCTGGGACTAGTAGCACCGGGGAGCTGTTTTTT. The encoded protein is CASSPGTSSTGELFF.